A selection of T cell receptor beta chains follows, all from one sample in a study of prognosis after radiotherapy for stage I lung cancer. Each CDR3 protein gets one entry after TCRdb re-called the multiplex PCR reads with MiXCR. The data contain 20,000 to 25,000 distinct CDR3 sequences, roughly 34% of them seen just once; the ten biggest clones take up 60% to 65%. The input for sequencing was PBMCs, taken before or after stereotactic body radiation therapy (not recorded which). The receptor source for this set is a donor over 45 with non-small cell lung cancer. CDR3s include the opening cysteine and the closing phenylalanine or tryptophan. The D gene is left open where the match is weak. The size field is filled for only some rows; it gives once, few, many or a size class.

>-|TRBJ1-2|TRBV11-2|TRBD1
CASSRPGQNYGYTF
TGTGCCAGCAGCCGCCCGGGACAGAACTATGGCTACACCTTC
>many|TRBJ2-7|TRBV5-1|TRBD1
CASSLDGTGLSYEQYF
TGCGCCAGCAGCTTGGACGGGACAGGGCTTTCCTACGAGCAGTACTTC
>many|TRBJ2-1|TRBV20-1|TRBD2
CSARDERDYNEQFF
TGCAGTGCTAGAGATGAGCGGGACTACAATGAGCAGTTCTTC
>-|TRBJ2-7|TRBV15|-
CAASREGYEQYF
TGTGCCGCCAGCAGAGAGGGGTACGAGCAGTACTTC
>many|TRBJ2-3|TRBV7-2|-
CASSPLRDTQYF
TGTGCCAGCAGTCCCCTTCGAGATACGCAGTATTTT
>few|TRBJ1-1|TRBV20-1|-
CSARNIFSTSNTEAFF
TGCAGTGCTAGGAATATCTTCTCGACCTCGAACACTGAAGCTTTCTTT
>-|TRBJ1-4|TRBV20-1|-
CSARGRGGPSEKLFF
TGCAGTGCTAGGGGGCGGGGGGGGCCTAGTGAAAAACTGTTTTTT
>few|TRBJ1-2|TRBV20-1|-
CSAEEDGSSYTF
TGCAGTGCCGAGGAGGACGGATCGAGCTACACCTTC
>few|TRBJ1-1|TRBV10-3|TRBD1
CAISEWAGGLTMNTEAFF
TGTGCCATCAGTGAATGGGCAGGGGGATTGACGATGAACACTGAAGCTTTCTTT
>-|TRBJ2-1|TRBV20-1|TRBD2
CSVPWTSYNEQFF
TGCAGTGTCCCCTGGACTAGTTATAATGAGCAGTTCTTC
>once|TRBJ2-7|TRBV6-1|-
CASSRQGYEQYF
TGTGCCAGTAGCAGGCAGGGCTACGAGCAGTACTTC
>-|TRBJ2-7|TRBV6-1|TRBD2
CASSEAGDYEQYF
TGTGCCAGCAGTGAGGCGGGGGATTACGAGCAGTACTTC
>many|TRBJ2-3|TRBV3-1|TRBD2
CASSPLAGGADTQYF
TGTGCCAGCAGCCCTTTAGCGGGAGGGGCAGATACGCAGTATTTT
>many|TRBJ1-1|TRBV6-2/TRBV6-3|-
CASRRGYTEAFF
TGTGCCAGCAGACGGGGTTACACTGAAGCTTTCTTT
>many|TRBJ1-4|TRBV7-9|-
CASSLGTLSSGNEKLFF
TGTGCCAGCAGCTTAGGGACACTGAGTTCTGGTAATGAAAAACTGTTTTTT
>-|TRBJ2-1|TRBV11-3|-
CASEVRNYNEQFF
TGTGCCAGTGAAGTTCGGAACTACAATGAGCAGTTCTTC
>many|TRBJ1-2|TRBV6-1|-
CATHNLDYGYTF
TGTGCCACCCACAACCTAGACTATGGCTACACCTTC
>many|TRBJ2-2|TRBV3-1|-
CASIGYSSSGELFF
TGTGCCAGCATCGGCTATAGTTCTTCCGGGGAGCTGTTTTTT
>many|TRBJ2-5|TRBV9|TRBD2
CASSASGRAFETQYF
TGTGCCAGCAGCGCTAGCGGGAGGGCCTTTGAGACCCAGTACTTC
>-|TRBJ1-2|TRBV20-1|TRBD1
CSARDDSKARQGDYGYTF
TGCAGTGCTAGAGATGACAGTAAAGCAAGACAGGGTGACTATGGCTACACCTTC
>-|TRBJ2-5|TRBV7-6|-
CASSLAVGRGETQYF
TGTGCCAGCAGCTTAGCGGTGGGCAGGGGAGAGACCCAGTACTTC
>many|TRBJ1-2|TRBV11-3|-
CASSLVAEPYGYTF
TGTGCCAGCAGCTTAGTGGCGGAGCCCTATGGCTACACCTTC
>-|TRBJ1-1|TRBV4-3|-
CASSQQGPGEAFF
TGCGCCAGCAGCCAGCAAGGGCCTGGCGAAGCTTTCTTT
>many|TRBJ2-1|TRBV20-1|TRBD2
CSARQLAGANEQFF
TGCAGTGCTAGACAACTAGCGGGAGCAAATGAGCAGTTCTTC
>-|TRBJ2-7|TRBV6-2/TRBV6-3|-
CASSYSSQGIRVSTYEQYF
TGTGCCAGCAGTTACTCGAGTCAGGGTATTAGGGTCTCGACCTACGAGCAGTACTTC
>-|TRBJ2-7|TRBV20-1|-
CNASAPGPPYEQYF
TGCAATGCTAGTGCCCCGGGCCCACCCTACGAGCAGTACTTC
>many|TRBJ1-1|TRBV6-2/TRBV6-3|-
CASSYSSGAFTEAFF
TGTGCCAGCAGTTACTCTTCGGGCGCGTTCACTGAAGCTTTCTTT
>many|TRBJ1-2|TRBV3-1|-
CASRNREDYGYTF
TGTGCCAGCAGGAACAGGGAAGACTATGGCTACACCTTC
>-|TRBJ1-6|TRBV6-5|-
CASSYSGNSNSPLHF
TGTGCCAGCAGTTATTCGGGGAATAGTAATTCACCCCTCCACTTT
>many|TRBJ1-5|TRBV6-1|-
CATCDLSERPQHF
TGTGCCACCTGCGACCTTAGCGAGAGGCCCCAGCATTTT
>-|TRBJ2-2|TRBV19|-
CASSILRLRGTGELFF
TGTGCCAGTAGTATCCTTAGGCTGAGGGGCACCGGGGAGCTGTTTTTT
>many|TRBJ2-2|TRBV12-3/TRBV12-4|-
CASSLGSPNTGELFF
TGTGCCAGCAGCTTAGGGTCGCCGAACACCGGGGAGCTGTTTTTT
>many|TRBJ2-1|TRBV12-3/TRBV12-4|TRBD1
CASSPQGAGTYNEQFF
TGTGCCAGCAGTCCCCAGGGGGCGGGCACCTACAATGAGCAGTTCTTC
>many|TRBJ2-7|TRBV6-2/TRBV6-3|TRBD2
CASSYRGLAGDYEQYF
TGTGCCAGCAGTTACAGAGGACTAGCGGGAGACTACGAGCAGTACTTC
>many|TRBJ2-3|TRBV11-3|-
CASSPHRGTDTQYF
TGTGCCAGCAGCCCCCACAGGGGCACAGATACGCAGTATTTT
>-|TRBJ2-2|TRBV7-3|-
CASSSNTGLGELFF
TGTGCCAGCAGCTCAAACACGGGCCTCGGGGAGCTGTTTTTT
>once|TRBJ2-7|TRBV7-2|-
CASSPGGVSSYEQYF
TGTGCCAGCAGCCCGGGCGGGGTCTCTTCCTACGAGCAGTACTTC
>many|TRBJ1-2|TRBV7-2|-
CATTGGYGYTF
TGTGCCACTACGGGGGGCTATGGCTACACCTTC
>-|TRBJ2-3|TRBV5-8|TRBD2
CASSLLRLADSTDTQYF
TGTGCCAGCAGCCTATTGCGGCTAGCGGATTCCACAGATACGCAGTATTTT
>many|TRBJ2-1|TRBV28|TRBD1
CASSTPSTGYNEQFF
TGTGCCAGCAGTACGCCGTCGACAGGGTACAATGAGCAGTTCTTC
>many|TRBJ1-5|TRBV4-2|-
CASSQDKEGTQHF
TGTGCCAGCAGCCAAGATAAGGAAGGTACCCAGCATTTT
>-|TRBJ2-1|TRBV12-3/TRBV12-4|TRBD2
CASSLGSGSDEQFF
TGTGCCAGCAGTTTGGGTAGCGGGAGCGATGAGCAGTTCTTC
>-|TRBJ1-4|TRBV14|-
CASSQYWGANEKLFF
TGTGCCAGCAGCCAATATTGGGGAGCTAATGAAAAACTGTTTTTT
>-|TRBJ2-6|TRBV6-5|-
CASSSRDISDSGANVLTF
TGTGCCAGCAGTTCACGGGACATCTCAGACTCTGGGGCCAACGTCCTGACTTTC
>-|TRBJ2-7|TRBV28|-
CASSLGVGLTYEQYF
TGTGCCAGCAGTTTAGGTGTAGGGCTCACCTACGAGCAGTACTTC
>many|TRBJ2-7|TRBV25-1|TRBD1
CASSRTGGAGQYF
TGTGCCAGCAGCCGGACAGGGGGCGCGGGGCAGTACTTC
>-|TRBJ1-2|TRBV28|-
CASSLRGGYGYTF
TGTGCCAGCAGTTTAAGAGGAGGTTATGGCTACACCTTC
>-|TRBJ1-3|TRBV2|-
CASSVGGLSGNTIYF
TGTGCCAGCAGTGTCGGGGGACTCTCTGGAAACACCATATATTTT
>-|TRBJ2-1|TRBV2|TRBD2
CASSDSSGGYNEQFF
TGTGCCAGCAGTGATTCTAGCGGGGGCTACAATGAGCAGTTCTTC
>many|TRBJ2-5|TRBV24-1|TRBD1
CATEMGQGAGETQYF
TGTGCCACTGAGATGGGACAGGGGGCGGGAGAGACCCAGTACTTC
>many|TRBJ1-4|TRBV12-3/TRBV12-4|TRBD1
CASSLSPGGTEKLFF
TGTGCCAGCAGTTTATCTCCAGGGGGTACTGAAAAACTGTTTTTT
>many|TRBJ1-5|TRBV5-6|-
CASSLAGGRGQPQHF
TGTGCCAGCAGCTTGGCCGGGGGTCGAGGTCAGCCCCAGCATTTT
>-|TRBJ2-3|TRBV3-1|-
CASSPHGTWYTQYF
TGTGCCAGCAGCCCCCACGGAACTTGGTATACGCAGTATTTT
>-|TRBJ1-4|TRBV6-2/TRBV6-3|TRBD1
CASSEGGQGGEKLFF
TGTGCCAGCAGTGAAGGAGGGCAGGGGGGGGAAAAACTGTTTTTT
>few|TRBJ2-7|TRBV5-1|-
CASSLISSSSYEQYF
TGCGCCAGCAGCTTGATATCTAGCAGCTCCTACGAGCAGTACTTC